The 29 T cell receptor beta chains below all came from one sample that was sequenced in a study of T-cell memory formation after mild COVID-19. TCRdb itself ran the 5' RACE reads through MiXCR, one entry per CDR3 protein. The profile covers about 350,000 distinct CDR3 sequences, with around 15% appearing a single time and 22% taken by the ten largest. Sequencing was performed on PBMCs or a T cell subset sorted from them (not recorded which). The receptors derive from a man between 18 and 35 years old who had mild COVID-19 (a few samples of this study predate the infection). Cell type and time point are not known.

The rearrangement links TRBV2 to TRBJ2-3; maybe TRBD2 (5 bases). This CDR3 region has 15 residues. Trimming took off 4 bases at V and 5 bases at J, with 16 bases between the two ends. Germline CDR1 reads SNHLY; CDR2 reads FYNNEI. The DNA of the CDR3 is TGTGCCAGCAGTGTAGGACCTTCTCGGGAAGATACGCAGTATTTT. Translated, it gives CASSVGPSREDTQYF. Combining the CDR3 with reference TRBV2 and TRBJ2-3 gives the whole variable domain EPEVTQTPSHQVTQMGQEVILRCVPISNHLYFYWYRQILGQKVEFLVSFYNNEISEKSEIFDDQFSVERPDGSNFTLKIRSTKLEDSAMYFCASSVGPSREDTQYFGPGTRLTVL.

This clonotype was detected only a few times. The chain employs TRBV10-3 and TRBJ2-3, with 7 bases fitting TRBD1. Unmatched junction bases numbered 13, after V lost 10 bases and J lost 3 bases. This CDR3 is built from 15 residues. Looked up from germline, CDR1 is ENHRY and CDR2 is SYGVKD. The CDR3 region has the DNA TGTGCCACGGCCCCGGGGACCAGGGGGACAGATACGCAGTATTTT. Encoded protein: CATAPGTRGTDTQYF.

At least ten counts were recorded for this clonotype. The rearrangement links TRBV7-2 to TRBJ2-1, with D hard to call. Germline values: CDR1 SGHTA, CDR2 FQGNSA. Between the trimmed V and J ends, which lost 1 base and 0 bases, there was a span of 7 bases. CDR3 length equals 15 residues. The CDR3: CASSLEVFSYNEQFF. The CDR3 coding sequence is TGTGCCAGCAGCTTAGAGGTTTTCTCCTACAATGAGCAGTTCTTC. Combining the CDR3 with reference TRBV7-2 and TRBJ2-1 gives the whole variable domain GAGVSQSPSNKVTEKGKDVELRCDPISGHTALYWYRQSLGQGLEFLIYFQGNSAPDKSGLPSDRFSAERTGGSVSTLTIQRTQQEDSAVYLCASSLEVFSYNEQFFGPGTRLTVL.

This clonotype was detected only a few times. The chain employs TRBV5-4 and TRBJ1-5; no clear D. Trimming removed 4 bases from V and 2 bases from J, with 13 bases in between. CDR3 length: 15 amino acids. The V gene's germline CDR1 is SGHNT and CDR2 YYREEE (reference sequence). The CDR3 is CASSMGPGGNQPQHF. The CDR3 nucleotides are TGTGCCAGCAGCATGGGCCCTGGGGGCAATCAGCCCCAGCATTTT.

The CDR3 reads CASADYSSYNEQFF. CDR3 nucleotides: TGTGCCAGCGCGGACTATAGCTCCTACAATGAGCAGTTCTTC. This chain uses TRBV28 with TRBJ2-1, with D perhaps matching TRBD2 (6 bases). Trimming shortened V by 8 bases and J by 0 bases, and 11 bases separated the two germline ends. The length of the CDR3 is 14 residues. Germline lookup yields CDR1 MDHEN and CDR2 SYDVKM. Full variable domain (outside the CDR3, taken from reference TRBV28 and TRBJ2-1): DVKVTQSSRYLVKRTGEKVFLECVQDMDHENMFWYRQDPGLGLRLIYFSYDVKMKEKGDIPEGYSVSREKKERFSLILESASTNQTSMYLCASADYSSYNEQFFGPGTRLTVL.

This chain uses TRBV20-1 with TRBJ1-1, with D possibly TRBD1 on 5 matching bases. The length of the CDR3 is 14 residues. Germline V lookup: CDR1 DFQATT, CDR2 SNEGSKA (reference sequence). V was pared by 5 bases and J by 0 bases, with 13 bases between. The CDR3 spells CSAEPGGMNTEAFF. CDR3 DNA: TGCAGTGCTGAGCCGGGGGGGATGAACACTGAAGCTTTCTTT.

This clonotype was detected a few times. The CDR3 reads CSARTGTPPEYF. CDR3 sequence (DNA): TGCAGTGCGCGCACCGGGACCCCACCAGAGTATTTT. The rearrangement links TRBV20-1 to TRBJ2-3, with D tentatively TRBD1 or TRBD2 (5 bases each). V was clipped by 6 bases and J by 13 bases, with 20 bases between them. Germline-derived CDR1 and CDR2 are DFQATT and SNEGSKA (reference sequence). This CDR3 is built from 12 residues.

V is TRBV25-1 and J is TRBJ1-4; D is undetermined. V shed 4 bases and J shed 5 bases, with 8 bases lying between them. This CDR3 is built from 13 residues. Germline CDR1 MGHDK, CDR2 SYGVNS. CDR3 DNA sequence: TGTGCCAGCAGTGTTCGTTCGAATGAAAAACTGTTTTTT. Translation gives CASSVRSNEKLFF.

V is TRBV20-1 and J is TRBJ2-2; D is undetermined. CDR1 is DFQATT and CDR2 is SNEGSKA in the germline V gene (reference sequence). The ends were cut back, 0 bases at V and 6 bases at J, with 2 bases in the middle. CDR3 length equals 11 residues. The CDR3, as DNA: TGCAGTGCTAGAGAAGCCGGGGAGCTGTTTTTT. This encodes CSAREAGELFF.

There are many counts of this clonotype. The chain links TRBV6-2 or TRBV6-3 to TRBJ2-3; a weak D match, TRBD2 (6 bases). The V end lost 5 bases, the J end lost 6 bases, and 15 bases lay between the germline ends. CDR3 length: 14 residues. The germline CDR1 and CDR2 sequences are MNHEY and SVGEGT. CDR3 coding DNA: TGTGCCAGCAGTCACCGGGACTGGTGGGATACGCAGTATTTT. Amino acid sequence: CASSHRDWWDTQYF.

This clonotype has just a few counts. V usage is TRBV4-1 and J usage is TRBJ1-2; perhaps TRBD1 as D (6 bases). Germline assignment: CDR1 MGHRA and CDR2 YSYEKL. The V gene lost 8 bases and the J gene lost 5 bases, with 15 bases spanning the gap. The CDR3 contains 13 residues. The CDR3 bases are TGCGCCAGCGGACGGGGGCAGGGTTATGGCTACACCTTC. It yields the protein CASGRGQGYGYTF.

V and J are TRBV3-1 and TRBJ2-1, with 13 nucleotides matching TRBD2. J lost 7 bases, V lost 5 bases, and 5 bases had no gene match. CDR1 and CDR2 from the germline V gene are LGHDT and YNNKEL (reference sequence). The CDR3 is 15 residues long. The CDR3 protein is CASSYGTSGVNEQFF. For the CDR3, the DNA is TGTGCCAGCAGCTACGGGACTAGCGGGGTGAATGAGCAGTTCTTC.

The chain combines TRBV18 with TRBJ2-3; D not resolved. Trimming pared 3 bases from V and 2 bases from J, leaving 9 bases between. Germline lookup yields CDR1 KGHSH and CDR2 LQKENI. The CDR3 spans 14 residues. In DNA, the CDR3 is TGTGCCAGCTCACCCCGGACGGCCACAGATACGCAGTATTTT. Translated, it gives CASSPRTATDTQYF.

Here the CDR3 reads CASSVRGANQPQHF. Here the CDR3 DNA reads TGTGCCAGCAGCGTACGGGGGGCGAATCAGCCCCAGCATTTT. The rearrangement links TRBV9 to TRBJ1-5; D possibly corresponds to TRBD1 (6 bases). V lost 1 base and J lost 4, with 9 bases in between. This CDR3 comprises 14 residues. From germline, CDR1 is SGDLS and CDR2 YYNGEE.

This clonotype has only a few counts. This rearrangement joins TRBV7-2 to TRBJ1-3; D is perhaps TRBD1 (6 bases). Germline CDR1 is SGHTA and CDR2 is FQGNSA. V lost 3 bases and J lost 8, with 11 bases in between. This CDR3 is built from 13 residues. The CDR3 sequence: CASSFRGEDTIYF. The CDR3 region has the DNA TGTGCCAGCAGCTTCAGGGGCGAGGACACCATATATTTT.

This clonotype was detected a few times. As DNA, the CDR3 is TGTGCCAGCTCACCATTTACGGGGAGTTCCTACAATGAGCAGTTCTTC. Encoded protein: CASSPFTGSSYNEQFF. V is TRBV18 and J is TRBJ2-1; possible D gene TRBD2, 5 bases. The V end lost 2 bases, the J end lost 1 base, and 12 bases lay between the germline ends. The CDR3 runs 16 residues. The V gene's germline CDR1 is KGHSH and CDR2 LQKENI.

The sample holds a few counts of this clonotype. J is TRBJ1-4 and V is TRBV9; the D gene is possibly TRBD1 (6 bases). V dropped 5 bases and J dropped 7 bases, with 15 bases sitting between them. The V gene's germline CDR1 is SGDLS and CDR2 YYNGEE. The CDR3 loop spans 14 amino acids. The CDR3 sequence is CASSGGATSEKLFF. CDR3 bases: TGTGCCAGCAGTGGGGGGGCCACGAGTGAAAAACTGTTTTTT.

CDR3 DNA: TGCAGTGCTAGAGACCGGACAGGGCGGAATGAGCAGTTCTTC. It is translated as CSARDRTGRNEQFF. V is TRBV20-1 and J is TRBJ2-1; 8 bases match TRBD1. The ends lost 0 bases at V and 7 bases at J; junction bases unmatched: 5. CDR1 and CDR2 (germline): DFQATT, SNEGSKA (reference sequence). This CDR3 contains 14 residues.

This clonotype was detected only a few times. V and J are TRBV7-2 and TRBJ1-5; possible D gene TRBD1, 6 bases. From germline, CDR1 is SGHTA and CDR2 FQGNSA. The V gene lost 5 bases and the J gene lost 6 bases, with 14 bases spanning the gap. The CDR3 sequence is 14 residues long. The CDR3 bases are TGTGCCAGCAGCCCCCAGGGGCCAGGTCAGCCCCAGCATTTT. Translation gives CASSPQGPGQPQHF. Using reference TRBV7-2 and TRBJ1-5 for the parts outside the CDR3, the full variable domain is GAGVSQSPSNKVTEKGKDVELRCDPISGHTALYWYRQSLGQGLEFLIYFQGNSAPDKSGLPSDRFSAERTGGSVSTLTIQRTQQEDSAVYLCASSPQGPGQPQHFGDGTRLSIL.

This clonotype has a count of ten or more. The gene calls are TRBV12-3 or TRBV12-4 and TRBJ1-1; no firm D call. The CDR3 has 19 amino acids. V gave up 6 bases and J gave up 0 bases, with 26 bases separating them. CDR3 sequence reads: CASSPSGRSLLFMNTEAFF. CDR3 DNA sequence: TGTGCCAGCAGCCCTTCGGGCCGGTCACTCCTGTTCATGAACACTGAAGCTTTCTTT.

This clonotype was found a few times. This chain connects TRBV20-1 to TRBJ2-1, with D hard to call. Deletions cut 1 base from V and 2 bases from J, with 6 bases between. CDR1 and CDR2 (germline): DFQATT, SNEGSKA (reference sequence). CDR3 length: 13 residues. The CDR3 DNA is TGCAGTGCTAGAGCTACGGCCTACAATGAGCAGTTCTTC. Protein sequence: CSARATAYNEQFF.

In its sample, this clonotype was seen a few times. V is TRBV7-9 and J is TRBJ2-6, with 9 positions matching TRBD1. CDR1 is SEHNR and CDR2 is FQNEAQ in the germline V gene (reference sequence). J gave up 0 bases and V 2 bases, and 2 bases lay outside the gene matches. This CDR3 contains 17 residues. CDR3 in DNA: TGTGCCAGCAGCTTACAACAGGGGGCCTCTGGGGCCAACGTCCTGACTTTC. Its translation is CASSLQQGASGANVLTF.

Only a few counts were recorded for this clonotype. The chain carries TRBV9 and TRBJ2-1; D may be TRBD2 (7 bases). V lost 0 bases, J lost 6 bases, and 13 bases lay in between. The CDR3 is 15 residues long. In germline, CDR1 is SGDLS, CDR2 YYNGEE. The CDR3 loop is CASSVEGGVVNEQFF. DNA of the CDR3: TGTGCCAGCAGCGTAGAGGGGGGGGTGGTCAATGAGCAGTTCTTC.

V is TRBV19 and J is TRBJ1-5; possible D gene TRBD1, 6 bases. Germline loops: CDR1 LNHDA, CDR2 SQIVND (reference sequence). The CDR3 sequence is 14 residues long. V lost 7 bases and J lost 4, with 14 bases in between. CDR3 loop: CASTQGSGNQPQHF. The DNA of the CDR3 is TGTGCCAGTACACAGGGCTCAGGGAATCAGCCCCAGCATTTT.

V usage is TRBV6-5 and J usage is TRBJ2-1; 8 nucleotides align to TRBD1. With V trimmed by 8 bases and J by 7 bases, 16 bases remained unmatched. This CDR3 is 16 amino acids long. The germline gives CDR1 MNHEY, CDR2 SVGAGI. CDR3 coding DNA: TGTGCCAGCCGGGGCCCGGGACAGGCAAACCTAAATGAGCAGTTCTTC. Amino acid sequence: CASRGPGQANLNEQFF.

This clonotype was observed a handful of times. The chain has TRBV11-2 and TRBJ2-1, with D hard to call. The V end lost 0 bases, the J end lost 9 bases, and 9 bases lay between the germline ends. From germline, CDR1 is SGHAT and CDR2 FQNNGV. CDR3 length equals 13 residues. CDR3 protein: CASSLDLMGEQFF. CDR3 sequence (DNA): TGTGCCAGCAGCTTAGATCTTATGGGTGAGCAGTTCTTC. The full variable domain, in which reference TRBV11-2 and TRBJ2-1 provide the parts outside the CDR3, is EAGVAQSPRYKIIEKRQSVAFWCNPISGHATLYWYQQILGQGPKLLIQFQNNGVVDDSQLPKDRFSAERLKGVDSTLKIQPAKLEDSAVYLCASSLDLMGEQFFGPGTRLTVL.

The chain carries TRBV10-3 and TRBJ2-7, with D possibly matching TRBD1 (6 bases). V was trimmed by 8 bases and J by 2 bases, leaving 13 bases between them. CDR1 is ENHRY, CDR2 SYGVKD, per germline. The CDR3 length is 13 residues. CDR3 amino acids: CAILGDNTYEQYF. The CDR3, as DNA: TGTGCCATCTTGGGGGACAACACCTACGAGCAGTACTTC.

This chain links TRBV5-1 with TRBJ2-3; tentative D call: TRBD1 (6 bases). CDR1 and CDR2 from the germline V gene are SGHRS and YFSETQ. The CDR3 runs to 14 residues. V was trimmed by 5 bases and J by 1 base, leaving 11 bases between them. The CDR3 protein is CASSYRDGTDTQYF. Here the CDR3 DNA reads TGCGCCAGCAGTTACAGGGATGGCACAGATACGCAGTATTTT.

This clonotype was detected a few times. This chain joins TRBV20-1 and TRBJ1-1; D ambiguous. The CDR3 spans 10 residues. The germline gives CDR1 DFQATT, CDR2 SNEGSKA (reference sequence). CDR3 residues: CSPVNTEAFF. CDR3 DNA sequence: TGCAGCCCAGTGAACACTGAAGCTTTCTTT.